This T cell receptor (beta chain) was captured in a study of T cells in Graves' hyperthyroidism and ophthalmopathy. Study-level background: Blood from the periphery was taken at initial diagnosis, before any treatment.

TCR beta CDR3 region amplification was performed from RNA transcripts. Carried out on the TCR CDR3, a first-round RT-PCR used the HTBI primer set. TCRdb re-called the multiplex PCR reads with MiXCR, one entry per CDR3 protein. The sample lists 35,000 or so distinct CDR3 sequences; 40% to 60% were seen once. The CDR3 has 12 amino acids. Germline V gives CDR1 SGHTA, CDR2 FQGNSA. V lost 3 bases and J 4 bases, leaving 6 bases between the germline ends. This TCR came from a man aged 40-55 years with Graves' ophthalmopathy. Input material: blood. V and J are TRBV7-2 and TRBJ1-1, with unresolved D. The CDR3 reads CASSFTATEAFF. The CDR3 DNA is TGTGCCAGCAGCTTTACGGCCACTGAAGCTTTCTTT.